This T cell receptor beta chain was captured by sequencing in a study of OX40 agonist ivuxolimab in advanced cancers. Study-wide context: Ivuxolimab, an antibody that agonizes OX40 (CD134), was administered to the patients. A mean age of 60 years, range about 20 to 90, was recorded, and approximately 85% were male. Points from the study as a whole: Clonal expansion by week 6 occurred in CD4+ and CD8+ blood T cells (at 0.1 to 3.0 mg/kg).

The table came from immunoSEQ multiplex PCR; TCRdb's copy has only in-frame clones and leaves some out. The data contain approximately 82,000 clones, approximately 85% of them singletons. The ends were cut back, 5 bases at V and 5 bases at J, with 15 bases in the middle. Germline V gene sequence: CDR1 SGHTA, CDR2 FQGTGA. The CDR3 length is 14 residues. To note about this clone: Its target is not known.

Any history of autoimmune disease or systemic immunosuppression disqualified patients. J is TRBJ1-1 and V is TRBV7-3; D not certain. The sample in question was CD4+ or CD8+ T cells sorted from blood, obtained in a trial of the OX40 agonist ivuxolimab. The receptor's source is an adult with an advanced solid tumor such as melanoma, head and neck, liver or kidney cancer. The CDR3 nucleotides are TGTGCCAGCAGCGCAATCGCTAGTCGGACTGAAGCTTTCTTT. As protein: CASSAIASRTEAFF.